A single sample gave rise to the 25 T cell receptor beta chains below, sequenced in a study of cytomegalovirus exposure and HLA in healthy donors. Primers: 60 Vbeta forward and 13 Jbeta reverse. This table comes from immunoSEQ multiplex PCR, and its TCRdb copy is limited to in-frame clones, with some not included. The sample carries under 200,000 clones, about 88% recorded once. The sample taken for sequencing was PBMCs. The receptors originated from a woman younger than 35 in good health and CMV-seronegative.

This chain's CDR3 is CASSERPAGNQPQHF. CDR3 in DNA: TGTGCCAGCAGTGAACGACCTGCGGGCAATCAGCCCCAGCATTTT. The rearrangement uses TRBV6-1 and TRBJ1-5; D is unresolved. The CDR3 consists of 15 residues. Germline V CDR1 and CDR2: MNHNS, SASEGT. V lost 2 bases, J lost 2 bases, and 10 bases lay in between.

The chain links TRBV7-9 to TRBJ1-4; D ambiguous. V lost 0 bases to trimming and J lost 6 bases, with 11 bases between them. CDR3 length equals 15 residues. Germline CDR1 and CDR2: SEHNR and FQNEAQ (reference sequence). CDR3 coding DNA: TGTGCCAGCAGCTTAGCGGAGGGTAACTATGAAAAACTGTTTTTT. Amino acid sequence: CASSLAEGNYEKLFF.

The gene calls are TRBV29-1 and TRBJ2-2; 7 positions agree with TRBD1. Germline CDR1 reads SQVTM; CDR2 reads ANQGSEA. This CDR3 has 16 residues. Trimming cost V 5 bases and J 1 base; bases outside gene matches: 10. In nucleotides, the CDR3 is TGCAGCGTTTTAGGCTGGGGACAGATGAACACCGGGGAGCTGTTTTTT. Translating it yields CSVLGWGQMNTGELFF.

J is TRBJ2-1 and V is TRBV6-6; 15 bases line up with TRBD2. The CDR3 extends over 15 amino acids. After removal of 6 bases from V and 9 bases from J, the junction contained 6 bases not matched to a gene. Per germline, CDR1 MNHNY and CDR2 SVGAGI (reference sequence). CDR3 sequence reads: CASSGLAGGPREQFF. The DNA of the CDR3 is TGTGCCAGCAGCGGACTAGCGGGGGGGCCTCGTGAGCAGTTCTTC.

The rearrangement uses TRBV5-8 and TRBJ2-1; D is ambiguous. Germline values: CDR1 SGHTS, CDR2 YDEGEE. The CDR3 extends over 15 amino acids. Trimming removed 0 bases at V and 0 bases at J, with 7 bases between. The CDR3 here is CASSLAGSSYNEQFF. CDR3 coding DNA: TGTGCCAGCAGCTTGGCAGGTAGCTCCTACAATGAGCAGTTCTTC. Variable domain in full (rest from reference TRBV5-8 and TRBJ2-1): EAGVTQSPTHLIKTRGQQATLRCSPISGHTSVYWYQQALGLGLQFLLWYDEGEERNRGNFPPRFSGRQFPNYSSELNVNALELEDSALYLCASSLAGSSYNEQFFGPGTRLTVL.

This clone was picked up a small number of times. The chain uses TRBV7-2 and TRBJ1-1, with D unclear. The germline V gene has CDR1 SGHTA and CDR2 FQGNSA. Trimming stripped 6 bases from V and 1 base from J, with 9 bases between. CDR3 length: 13 amino acids. The CDR3 nucleotides read TGTGCCAGCAGTTCGAGGAGGAACACTGAAGCTTTCTTT. It yields the protein CASSSRRNTEAFF.

The rearrangement uses TRBV30 and TRBJ2-7; D might be TRBD1 (6 bases). Trimming removed 3 bases at V and 1 base at J, with 16 bases between. CDR1 and CDR2 (germline): GTSNPN, SVGIG (reference sequence). This CDR3 is built from 15 residues. The CDR3 DNA reads TGTGCCTGGAGCTATAAGGGTAGGGGGTCCTACGAGCAGTACTTC. This encodes CAWSYKGRGSYEQYF.

The rearrangement uses TRBV7-2 and TRBJ1-1, with a possible D match to TRBD1 (6 bases). V was cut by 3 bases and J by 7 bases, with 12 bases left in between. Germline loops: CDR1 SGHTA, CDR2 FQGNSA. The CDR3 is made up of 13 amino acids. CDR3 residues: CASSFQGSYEAFF. In nucleotides, the CDR3 is TGTGCCAGCAGCTTCCAGGGGAGTTATGAAGCTTTCTTT.

V usage is TRBV21-1 and J usage is TRBJ2-6; no DNA check was done on the table's D call, TRBD1. TRBV21-1 is described as a pseudogene. The CDR3 loop spans 24 amino acids. CDR3 sequence: CASSKALLGDRGTARISGANVLTF. CDR3 bases: TGTGCCAGCAGCAAAGCGCTTTTAGGGGACAGGGGGACAGCTCGTATCTCTGGGGCCAACGTCCTGACTTTC.

The rearrangement links TRBV7-2 to TRBJ2-5; 15 bases fit TRBD2. This CDR3 has 16 residues. Germline V lookup: CDR1 SGHTA, CDR2 FQGNSA. Trimming removed 6 bases from V and 5 bases from J; junction bases left unmatched: 7. The CDR3 protein is CASSRTSGRAGETQYF. Written as DNA, the CDR3 is TGTGCCAGCAGTCGGACTAGCGGGAGGGCCGGGGAGACCCAGTACTTC.

The V call is TRBV7-9, the J call TRBJ2-7, with unresolved D. The germline V gene encodes CDR1 SEHNR and CDR2 FQNEAQ (reference sequence). This CDR3 has 11 amino acids. Trimming pared 5 bases from V and 2 bases from J, leaving 4 bases between. The CDR3 spells CASSNTYEQYF. In nucleotides, the CDR3 is TGTGCCAGCAGCAACACCTACGAGCAGTACTTC.

The V and J genes are TRBV27 and TRBJ2-4; TRBD1 matches at 8 bases. This CDR3 contains 16 residues. Losses at the gene ends were 3 bases for V and 7 bases for J; bases not matched to a gene: 11. The germline V gene has CDR1 MNHEY and CDR2 SMNVEV (reference sequence). Here the CDR3 reads CASSFSQGAIGNIQYF. CDR3 bases: TGTGCCAGCAGTTTTTCCCAGGGGGCTATCGGGAACATTCAGTACTTC.

The chain employs TRBV7-2 and TRBJ1-2, with 8 bases fitting TRBD1. This CDR3 spans 14 amino acids. V shed 2 bases, J shed 4 bases, and the junction held 3 bases outside the gene matches. Germline loops: CDR1 SGHTA, CDR2 FQGNSA. This chain's CDR3 is CASSLQGAAYGYTF. The CDR3, as DNA: TGTGCCAGCAGCTTACAGGGGGCGGCCTATGGCTACACCTTC. Full variable domain (outside the CDR3, taken from reference TRBV7-2 and TRBJ1-2): GAGVSQSPSNKVTEKGKDVELRCDPISGHTALYWYRQSLGQGLEFLIYFQGNSAPDKSGLPSDRFSAERTGGSVSTLTIQRTQQEDSAVYLCASSLQGAAYGYTFGSGTRLTVV.

Here the CDR3 DNA reads TGTGCCAGCAGCACCGGGACAGGGACCTACGAGCAGTACTTC. As protein: CASSTGTGTYEQYF. V gene TRBV7-9 combines with J gene TRBJ2-7, with 9 bases aligning to TRBD1. V trimming: 5 bases; J trimming: 2 bases; junction bases outside the gene matches: 4. This CDR3 is built from 14 residues. From germline, CDR1 is SEHNR and CDR2 FQNEAQ (reference sequence).

The V call is TRBV6-5, the J call TRBJ1-5; 9 positions match TRBD1. V lost 6 bases to trimming and J lost 4 bases; unmatched junction nucleotides: 7. Germline lookup yields CDR1 MNHEY and CDR2 SVGAGI. This CDR3 is built from 15 residues. CDR3 sequence: CASRETGGKNQPQHF. In DNA, the CDR3 is TGTGCCAGCAGGGAGACAGGGGGAAAAAATCAGCCCCAGCATTTT.

This clone was seen more than once but under ten times. This chain uses TRBV5-1 with TRBJ1-2; 7 bases map to TRBD1. Germline values: CDR1 SGHRS, CDR2 YFSETQ. With 4 bases clipped from V and 5 bases from J, the junction kept 8 bases outside the gene matches. The length of the CDR3 is 14 residues. This CDR3 is CASSQPGTAYGYTF. The CDR3 region has the DNA TGCGCCAGCAGCCAACCCGGGACAGCATATGGCTACACCTTC.

Concerning this clone itself: An end of the junction differs from the germline gene, which may be a read error. The chain uses TRBV4-1 and TRBJ1-6; possible D gene TRBD1, 6 bases. The germline V gene encodes CDR1 MGHRA and CDR2 YSYEKL. The CDR3 spans 15 residues. CDR3 sequence (DNA): TGCGCCAGCAGCCAAGTAGGGGGTTTAAATTCACCCCTCCCCTTT. It codes for CASSQVGGLNSPLPF.

Of note for this clone: The sample carries other DNA sequences with the same CDR3. This chain joins TRBV5-4 and TRBJ1-1; D is undetermined. This CDR3 is built from 11 residues. V was pared by 3 bases and J by 6 bases, with 6 bases between. Germline CDR1 is SGHNT and CDR2 is YYREEE (reference sequence). The CDR3 nucleotides read TGTGCCAGCAGCTCCGGGGCTGAAGCTTTCTTT. Translation gives CASSSGAEAFF.

The chain links TRBV11-2 to TRBJ2-3, with no clear D. The CDR3 covers 11 residues. V gave up 5 bases and J gave up 8 bases, with 8 bases separating them. Looked up from germline, CDR1 is SGHAT and CDR2 is FQNNGV. The CDR3 spells CASSPEFTQYF. CDR3 coding DNA: TGTGCCAGCAGCCCAGAATTTACGCAGTATTTT.

The chain joins TRBV5-6 to TRBJ1-1; D may be TRBD1 (5 bases). Germline loops: CDR1 SGHDT, CDR2 YYEEEE. Trimming cost V 0 bases and J 4 bases, with 10 bases left between them. The CDR3 is made up of 14 amino acids. CDR3 residues: CASSLAGISTEAFF. The DNA of the CDR3 is TGTGCCAGCAGCTTGGCAGGGATAAGCACTGAAGCTTTCTTT.

This chain uses TRBV19 with TRBJ1-2; D is uncertain. The CDR3 runs to 18 residues. Germline CDR1 and CDR2: LNHDA and SQIVND (reference sequence). Trimming shortened V by 7 bases and J by 1 base, and 25 bases separated the two germline ends. DNA for the CDR3: TGTGCCAGTACCACTTTGTATATAGACCAGGCTCTTAACTATGGCTACACCTTC. It translates to CASTTLYIDQALNYGYTF.

This clone was counted once. The chain links TRBV18 to TRBJ2-1; 8 nucleotides agree with TRBD2. Germline V gives CDR1 KGHSH, CDR2 LQKENI. This CDR3 is built from 15 residues. Trimming removed 1 base from V and 7 bases from J; junction bases left unmatched: 6. This CDR3 is CASSPLGLDFNEQFF. The CDR3 DNA follows: TGTGCCAGCTCACCACTGGGACTAGATTTTAATGAGCAGTTCTTC.

V is TRBV2 and J is TRBJ1-2; TRBD1 matches at 10 bases. V was pared by 3 bases and J by 4 bases, with 5 bases of the junction left unmatched. The CDR3 extends over 15 amino acids. CDR1 and CDR2 (germline): SNHLY, FYNNEI. The CDR3 loop reads CASSDDRGRGYGYTF. The CDR3 bases are TGTGCCAGCAGTGATGACAGGGGGCGCGGCTATGGCTACACCTTC. Combining the CDR3 with reference TRBV2 and TRBJ1-2 gives the whole variable domain EPEVTQTPSHQVTQMGQEVILRCVPISNHLYFYWYRQILGQKVEFLVSFYNNEISEKSEIFDDQFSVERPDGSNFTLKIRSTKLEDSAMYFCASSDDRGRGYGYTFGSGTRLTVV.

The V call is TRBV5-4, the J call TRBJ2-5; 7 bases are shared with TRBD2. Germline V lookup: CDR1 SGHNT, CDR2 YYREEE (reference sequence). The CDR3 loop spans 15 amino acids. With 4 bases clipped from V and 4 bases from J, the junction kept 10 bases outside the gene matches. CDR3 nucleotide sequence: TGTGCCAGCAGCGTGACGGTGACGGGGGGAGAGACCCAGTACTTC. Its translation is CASSVTVTGGETQYF.

The chain recombines TRBV28 with TRBJ2-7; possibly TRBD2 for D (6 bases). The CDR3 covers 17 residues. V shed 2 bases and J shed 0 bases, with 17 bases lying between them. Germline-derived CDR1 and CDR2 are MDHEN and SYDVKM. The CDR3 loop reads CASSLGSTSLFSYEQYF. CDR3 coding DNA: TGTGCCAGCAGTTTAGGGTCCACTAGCCTTTTCTCCTACGAGCAGTACTTC.